These T cell receptor beta chains were read from a single sample in a study of breast tumors, draining lymph nodes, adjacent tissues. Using its own MiXCR run on the multiplex PCR reads, TCRdb lists one record per CDR3 protein. The table lists fewer than 250,000 distinct CDR3 sequences, about 30% of them singletons. Specimen: axillary lymph node tissue. Receptor source: a female donor with breast cancer. Some clones in this sample may be carry-over from other donors' samples. Each CDR3 is given with its conserved first and last residue. Fields, in order: CDR3 length, J gene, V gene, clone size, CDR3 protein. Expanded clones are given a class, and other clones once, few, many or no size at all.

>12|TRBJ2-5|TRBV6-6|many
CASSHTQETQYF
>13|TRBJ2-2|TRBV20-1|many
CSARTRYTGELFF
>15|TRBJ1-6|TRBV7-3|many
CASSSGPHYNSPLHF
>17|TRBJ2-6|TRBV27|many
CASSPRDINSGANVLTF
>12|TRBJ1-5|TRBV7-2|many
CASSFTDQPQHF
>17|TRBJ2-3|TRBV20-1|.
CRTTPGLAGAPADTQYF
>15|TRBJ2-3|TRBV7-2|.
CASSRGTGGTDAQYF
>16|TRBJ2-1|TRBV6-5|many
CASSYGEANRYNEQFF
>15|TRBJ1-2|TRBV20-1|.
CSLRKQGARYYGYTF
>16|TRBJ1-4|TRBV5-1|.
CASSLASAGVNEKLFF
>12|TRBJ1-2|TRBV7-2|.
CASTSGTRGYTF
>21|TRBJ2-6|TRBV19|many
CASSSAGGSGESLSGANVLTF
>15|TRBJ2-7|TRBV4-3|many
CASSQVGGADYEQYF
>17|TRBJ2-1|TRBV20-1|many
CSARGLETSGRGDEQFF
>15|TRBJ1-6|TRBV14|many
CASSPATGNNSPLHF
>13|TRBJ2-5|TRBV30|many
CACYSQRGKTQYF
>14|TRBJ1-5|TRBV6-5|many
CASSYSDRSEPQHF
>12|TRBJ1-1|TRBV5-5|few
CASSFGDTEAFF
>16|TRBJ2-1|TRBV15|.
CATSSRLAGTRSEQFF
>24|TRBJ2-6|TRBV25-1|.
CASSEYKGGAGVPGLCSGTNVLTF
>14|TRBJ2-7|TRBV20-1|many
CSAVPGQGSREQYF
>13|TRBJ2-4|TRBV27|.
CASRGSGKNIQYF
>18|TRBJ2-1|TRBV3-1|.
CASRQGRLARNSYNEQFF
>16|TRBJ1-2|TRBV7-8|once
CASSAFDRDTNYGYTF
>14|TRBJ1-5|TRBV2|.
CASTRREGGQPQHF